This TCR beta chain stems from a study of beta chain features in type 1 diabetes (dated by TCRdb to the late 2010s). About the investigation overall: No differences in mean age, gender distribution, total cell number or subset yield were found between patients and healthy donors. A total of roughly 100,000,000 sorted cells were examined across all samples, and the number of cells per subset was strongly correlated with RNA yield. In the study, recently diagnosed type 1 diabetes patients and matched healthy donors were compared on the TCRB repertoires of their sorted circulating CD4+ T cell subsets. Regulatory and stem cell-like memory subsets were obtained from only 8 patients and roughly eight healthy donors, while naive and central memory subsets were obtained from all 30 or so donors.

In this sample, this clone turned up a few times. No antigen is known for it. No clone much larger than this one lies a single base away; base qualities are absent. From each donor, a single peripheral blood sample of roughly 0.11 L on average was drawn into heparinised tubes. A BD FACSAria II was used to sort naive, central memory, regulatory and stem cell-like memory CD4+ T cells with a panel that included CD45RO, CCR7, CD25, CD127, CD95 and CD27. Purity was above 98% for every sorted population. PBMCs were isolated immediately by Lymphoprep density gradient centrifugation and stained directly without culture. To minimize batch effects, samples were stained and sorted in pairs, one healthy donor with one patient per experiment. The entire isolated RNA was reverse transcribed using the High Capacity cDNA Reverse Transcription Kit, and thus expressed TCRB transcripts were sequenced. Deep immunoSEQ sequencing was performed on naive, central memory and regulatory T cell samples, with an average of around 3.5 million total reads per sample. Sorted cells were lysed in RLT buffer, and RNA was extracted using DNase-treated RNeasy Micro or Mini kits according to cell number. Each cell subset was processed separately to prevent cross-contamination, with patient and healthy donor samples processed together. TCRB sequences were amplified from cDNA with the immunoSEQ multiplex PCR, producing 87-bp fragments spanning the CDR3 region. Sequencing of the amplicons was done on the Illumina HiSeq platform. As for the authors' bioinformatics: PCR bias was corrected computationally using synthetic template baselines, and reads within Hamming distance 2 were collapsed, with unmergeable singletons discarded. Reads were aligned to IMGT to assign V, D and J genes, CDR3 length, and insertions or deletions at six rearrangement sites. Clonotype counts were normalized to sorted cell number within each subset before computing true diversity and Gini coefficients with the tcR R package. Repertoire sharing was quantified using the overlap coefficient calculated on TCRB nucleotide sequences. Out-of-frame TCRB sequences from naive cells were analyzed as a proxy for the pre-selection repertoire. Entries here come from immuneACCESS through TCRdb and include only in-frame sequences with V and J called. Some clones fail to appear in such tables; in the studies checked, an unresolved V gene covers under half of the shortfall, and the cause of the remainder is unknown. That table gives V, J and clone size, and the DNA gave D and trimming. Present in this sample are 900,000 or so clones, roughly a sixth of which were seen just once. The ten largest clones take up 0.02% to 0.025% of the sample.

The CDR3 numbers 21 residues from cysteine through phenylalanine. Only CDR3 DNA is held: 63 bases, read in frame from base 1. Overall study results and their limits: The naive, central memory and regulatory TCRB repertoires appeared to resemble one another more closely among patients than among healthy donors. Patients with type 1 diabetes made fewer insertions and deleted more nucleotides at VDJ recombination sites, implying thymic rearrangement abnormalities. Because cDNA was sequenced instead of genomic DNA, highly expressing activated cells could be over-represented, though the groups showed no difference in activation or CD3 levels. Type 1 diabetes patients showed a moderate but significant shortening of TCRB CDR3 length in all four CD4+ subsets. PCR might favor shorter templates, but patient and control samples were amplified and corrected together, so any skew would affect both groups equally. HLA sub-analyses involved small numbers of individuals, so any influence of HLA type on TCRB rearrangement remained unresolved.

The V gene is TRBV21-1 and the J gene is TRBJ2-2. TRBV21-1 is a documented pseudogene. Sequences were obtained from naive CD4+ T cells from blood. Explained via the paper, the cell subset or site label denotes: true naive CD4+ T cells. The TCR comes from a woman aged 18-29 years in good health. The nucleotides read TGTGCCAGCACCATCACGGGTCCAGCGAATTTCCCCCCAGGGAGCACCGGGGAGCTGTTTTTT. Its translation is CASTITGPANFPPGSTGELFF.